One and the same sample provided the 7 T cell receptor beta chains below, sequenced in a study of PD-L1 blockade in urothelial cancer. Sequenced by immunoSEQ multiplex PCR; TCRdb stores in-frame clones only, minus some. This table has some 30,000 clones, around nine tenths appearing once. Sequencing was performed on PBMCs, taken around atezolizumab (anti-PD-L1) treatment. The source is a man aged 45-60 years with urothelial cancer.

V and J are TRBV27 and TRBJ2-7, with 8 positions matching TRBD2. V dropped 8 bases and J dropped 0; count of bases not matched to a gene: 9. This CDR3 has 15 amino acids. CDR1 is MNHEY and CDR2 is SMNVEV in the germline V gene (reference sequence). CDR3 in amino acids: CASREGTGSSYEQYF. CDR3 DNA: TGTGCCAGCCGGGAGGGGACGGGCAGCTCCTACGAGCAGTACTTC.

V and J are TRBV9 and TRBJ2-1; 16 bases align to TRBD2. The ends lost 3 bases at V and 5 bases at J; junction bases unmatched: 2. Germline V lookup: CDR1 SGDLS, CDR2 YYNGEE. This CDR3 has 16 amino acids. Here the CDR3 reads CASSGGLAGGNNEQFF. Here the CDR3 DNA reads TGTGCCAGCAGCGGGGGACTAGCGGGGGGGAACAATGAGCAGTTCTTC. Based on the CDR3 plus reference TRBV9 and TRBJ2-1, the full variable domain is DSGVTQTPKHLITATGQRVTLRCSPRSGDLSVYWYQQSLDQGLQFLIQYYNGEERAKGNILERFSAQQFPDLHSELNLSSLELGDSALYFCASSGGLAGGNNEQFFGPGTRLTVL.

CDR3 DNA: TGTGCCAGCAGGGAAAGGGTAGGGGGCATGAGGACAGATACGCAGTATTTT. Translation gives CASRERVGGMRTDTQYF. The chain recombines TRBV7-8 with TRBJ2-3; 7 positions match TRBD1. V lost 6 bases and J lost 3; bases outside the gene matches: 15. Germline loops: CDR1 SGHVS, CDR2 FQNEAQ. CDR3 length: 17 amino acids.

Here the CDR3 reads CASSLRGRIKNEKLFF. In nucleotides, the CDR3 is TGTGCCAGCAGTTTGAGAGGGCGGATCAAAAATGAAAAACTGTTTTTT. The J gene is TRBJ1-4, the V gene TRBV6-5; D unclear. CDR1 and CDR2 from the germline V gene are MNHEY and SVGAGI. This CDR3 spans 16 amino acids. The V end lost 4 bases, the J end lost 5 bases, and 17 bases lay between the germline ends.

The rearrangement joins TRBV9 to TRBJ2-2, with 14 bases fitting TRBD2. Germline V lookup: CDR1 SGDLS, CDR2 YYNGEE. V lost 4 bases, J lost 1 base, and 12 bases stayed unmatched. This CDR3 has 20 amino acids. CDR3: CASSLPGTSGSIRNTGELFF. CDR3 DNA: TGTGCCAGCAGCCTACCTGGGACTAGCGGGAGTATAAGGAACACCGGGGAGCTGTTTTTT.

The V call is TRBV28, the J call TRBJ2-3; 11 bases are shared with TRBD2. Germline V lookup: CDR1 MDHEN, CDR2 SYDVKM. With 6 bases clipped from V and 2 bases from J, the junction kept 7 bases outside the gene matches. CDR3 length: 16 residues. The CDR3 DNA follows: TGTGCCAGCAGACTCCTAGCGGGAGGCACCACAGATACGCAGTATTTT. It codes for CASRLLAGGTTDTQYF.

This clone was seen a handful of times. The J gene is TRBJ2-1, the V gene TRBV18; 12 nucleotides line up with TRBD2. The CDR3 runs to 16 residues. V lost 5 bases and J lost 7; bases outside the gene matches: 9. Germline loops: CDR1 KGHSH, CDR2 LQKENI. The CDR3 region is CASSSTTSGSLNEQFF. DNA of the CDR3: TGTGCCAGCTCATCGACGACTAGCGGGAGTCTGAATGAGCAGTTCTTC. Complete variable domain (other parts from reference TRBV18 and TRBJ2-1): NAGVMQNPRHLVRRRGQEARLRCSPMKGHSHVYWYRQLPEEGLKFMVYLQKENIIDESGMPKERFSAEFPKEGPSILRIQQVVRGDSAAYFCASSSTTSGSLNEQFFGPGTRLTVL.